The 30 T cell receptor beta chains below come from one sample, sequenced in a study of T cell clonotyping in hematopoietic cell transplantation. Time point given: recipient sample about 28 days before transplant, after cytoreduction. Generated by immunoSEQ multiplex PCR, the TCRdb table keeps only in-frame clones and is missing some. The sample lists 46,000 or so clones, under 90% occurring once. Specimen: peripheral blood mononuclear cells, collected before stem cell transplant. The origin of the receptors is a man aged 60 to 69 with biphenotypic leukemia. Some clones in this sample may be carry-over from other donors' samples.

This chain connects TRBV7-3 to TRBJ2-3; D is undetermined. The CDR3 is 13 residues long. Trimming took 5 bases from V and 3 from J, leaving 9 bases between them. Germline CDR1 reads SGHTA; CDR2 reads FQGTGA. CDR3 sequence reads: CASSLLGTDTQYF. The CDR3 DNA sequence: TGTGCCAGCAGCCTCCTCGGGACAGATACGCAGTATTTT.

The J gene is TRBJ2-3, the V gene TRBV5-1; the D is unclear. V lost 5 bases and J lost 2, with 12 bases in between. The CDR3 runs to 14 residues. Germline CDR1 is SGHRS and CDR2 is YFSETQ. CDR3 sequence reads: CASSLLQDTDTQYF. DNA of the CDR3: TGCGCCAGCAGTCTTCTTCAGGACACAGATACGCAGTATTTT.

The chain links TRBV30 to TRBJ1-1; tentative D call: TRBD1 (5 bases). Trimming removed 8 bases from V and 5 bases from J, with 27 bases in between. CDR1 is GTSNPN and CDR2 is SVGIG in the germline V gene (reference sequence). There are 16 residues in the CDR3. The CDR3 nucleotides read TGTGCCCACGATTTGACAGAATCTAGCTCCGTTACTGAAGCTTTCTTT. Translating it yields CAHDLTESSSVTEAFF. Filled out from reference TRBV30 and TRBJ1-1, the complete variable domain reads SQTIHQWPATLVQPVGSPLSLECTVEGTSNPNLYWYRQAAGRGLQLLFYSVGIGQISSEVPQNLSASRPQDRQFILSSKKLLLSDSGFYLCAHDLTESSSVTEAFFGQGTRLTVV.

The rearrangement links TRBV7-8 to TRBJ2-3, with a weak D call TRBD2 (5 bases). The germline gives CDR1 SGHVS, CDR2 FQNEAQ. Deletions cut 1 base from V and 4 bases from J, with 9 bases between. The CDR3 has 14 residues. The CDR3 spells CASSLGQEADTQYF. In DNA form, the CDR3 reads TGTGCCAGCAGCTTAGGCCAGGAGGCAGATACGCAGTATTTT.

V gene TRBV10-3 combines with J gene TRBJ2-7, with 14 bases that match TRBD2. The CDR3 has 13 amino acids. With 10 bases clipped from V and 3 bases from J, the junction kept 2 bases outside the gene matches. Germline V lookup: CDR1 ENHRY, CDR2 SYGVKD. Written as DNA, the CDR3 is TGTGCCACGGGACTAGCGGGAGTCTACGAGCAGTACTTC. It translates to CATGLAGVYEQYF.

V gene TRBV7-9 combines with J gene TRBJ1-2; TRBD1 aligns across 9 bases. Trimming took 5 bases from V and 7 from J; bases not matched to a gene: 11. This CDR3 has 15 amino acids. Germline CDR1 and CDR2: SEHNR and FQNEAQ (reference sequence). The CDR3 DNA reads as TGTGCCAGCAGCGTAGGAAGCACAGGGGGCACTGGCTACACCTTC. Translated, it gives CASSVGSTGGTGYTF. Based on the CDR3 plus reference TRBV7-9 and TRBJ1-2, the full variable domain is DTGVSQNPRHKITKRGQNVTFRCDPISEHNRLYWYRQTLGQGPEFLTYFQNEAQLEKSRLLSDRFSAERPKGSFSTLEIQRTEQGDSAMYLCASSVGSTGGTGYTFGSGTRLTVV.

V gene TRBV19 combines with J gene TRBJ2-3, with 7 bases aligning to TRBD1. CDR1 is LNHDA, CDR2 SQIVND, per germline (reference sequence). The CDR3 spans 14 residues. Trimming at V came to 1 base and at J to 4 bases, leaving 2 bases not matched to a gene. CDR3 in DNA: TGTGCCAGTAGTATAGGGCAGGGGGCAGATACGCAGTATTTT. This encodes CASSIGQGADTQYF.

The J gene is TRBJ2-7, the V gene TRBV5-6; TRBD2 agrees at 10 bases. Per germline, CDR1 SGHDT and CDR2 YYEEEE. The ends lost 3 bases at V and 7 bases at J; junction bases unmatched: 13. This CDR3 region has 16 residues. DNA for the CDR3: TGTGCCAGCAGCTACAGGGCAAGCGGGAGGGCCGGGGAGCAGTACTTC. This encodes CASSYRASGRAGEQYF.

This chain connects TRBV10-3 to TRBJ2-7; D tentatively fits TRBD1 or TRBD2 (5 bases each). The CDR3 sequence is 14 residues long. Germline CDR1 ENHRY, CDR2 SYGVKD. The V and J ends lost 7 bases and 4 bases respectively, with 17 bases between them. The CDR3 region has the DNA TGTGCCATCAATATCAATCCGGGGCCTTACGAGCAGTACTTC. Protein product: CAININPGPYEQYF.

This chain links TRBV30 with TRBJ1-2; D is unresolved. CDR3 size: 14 residues. Germline CDR1 is GTSNPN and CDR2 is SVGIG (reference sequence). The ends were cut back, 0 bases at V and 10 bases at J, with 18 bases in the middle. CDR3 coding DNA: TGTGCCTGGAGTGTTATGGACTGGACGGAGGCCTACACCTTC. Translating it yields CAWSVMDWTEAYTF. Full variable domain (remainder filled in from reference TRBV30 and TRBJ1-2): SQTIHQWPATLVQPVGSPLSLECTVEGTSNPNLYWYRQAAGRGLQLLFYSVGIGQISSEVPQNLSASRPQDRQFILSSKKLLLSDSGFYLCAWSVMDWTEAYTFGSGTRLTVV.

The chain employs TRBV7-2 and TRBJ1-5; 10 positions match TRBD1. Losses at the gene ends were 1 base for V and 3 bases for J; bases not matched to a gene: 9. CDR3 length: 18 amino acids. The V gene's germline CDR1 is SGHTA and CDR2 FQGNSA. The chain's CDR3 is CASSLGATGTGDNQPQHF. The CDR3 DNA sequence: TGTGCCAGCAGCTTAGGGGCCACCGGGACAGGGGACAATCAGCCCCAGCATTTT.

The V gene is TRBV15, the J gene TRBJ1-4; 10 bases agree with TRBD1. Losses at the gene ends were 3 bases for V and 7 bases for J; bases not matched to a gene: 14. The CDR3 sequence is 18 residues long. Germline CDR1 and CDR2: LNHNV and YYDKDF (reference sequence). The CDR3 region has the DNA TGTGCCACCAGCAGTATGCCGGGACAGGGGCTATCAGGTGAAAAACTGTTTTTT. Translated, it gives CATSSMPGQGLSGEKLFF. The variable domain in full, with the rest retrieved from reference TRBV15 and TRBJ1-4, is DAMVIQNPRYQVTQFGKPVTLSCSQTLNHNVMYWYQQKSSQAPKLLFHYYDKDFNNEADTPDNFQSRRPNTSFCFLDIRSPGLGDTAMYLCATSSMPGQGLSGEKLFFGSGTQLSVL.

This clone has just a few counts. The rearrangement links TRBV19 to TRBJ2-1, with TRBD2 identical over 10 bases. The CDR3 has 14 amino acids. Germline CDR1 is LNHDA and CDR2 is SQIVND (reference sequence). V lost 7 bases to trimming and J lost 7 bases; unmatched junction nucleotides: 7. The CDR3: CASIRLAGDNEQFF. The CDR3 region has the DNA TGTGCCAGTATTAGGCTAGCGGGAGATAATGAGCAGTTCTTC.

The chain combines TRBV6-4 with TRBJ1-1, with D uncertain. The V gene's germline CDR1 is MRHNA and CDR2 SNTAGT. The CDR3 is 11 residues long. Trimming cost V 6 bases and J 10 bases, with 12 bases left between them. The CDR3 is CASSPEGGAFF. CDR3 coding DNA: TGTGCCAGCAGCCCCGAAGGAGGAGCTTTCTTT.

Only one count was recorded for this clone. This chain links TRBV4-1 with TRBJ1-3, with a possible D match to TRBD1 (6 bases). The CDR3 sequence is 17 residues long. CDR1 and CDR2 (germline): MGHRA, YSYEKL. V lost 3 bases, J lost 2 bases, and 17 bases lay in between. The CDR3 coding sequence is TGCGCCAGCAGCCATCCCACAGGGTACGGGGCTGGAAACACCATATATTTT. This sequence encodes CASSHPTGYGAGNTIYF.

V usage is TRBV19 and J usage is TRBJ2-7; D perhaps matches TRBD1 (5 bases). CDR1 and CDR2 (germline): LNHDA, SQIVND (reference sequence). The CDR3 consists of 13 residues. Trimming stripped 4 bases from V and 2 bases from J, with 9 bases between. The CDR3 nucleotides read TGTGCCAGTAGTAAAAAGGGGACCTACGAGCAGTACTTC. It translates to CASSKKGTYEQYF.

This chain joins TRBV6-6 and TRBJ2-5; 7 bases line up with TRBD2. J gave up 4 bases and V 3 bases, and 11 bases lay outside the gene matches. Germline CDR1 is MNHNY and CDR2 is SVGAGI (reference sequence). CDR3 length equals 16 residues. The CDR3 loop reads CASSYSFETSSETQYF. CDR3 in DNA: TGTGCCAGCAGTTATAGCTTCGAGACTAGCTCAGAGACCCAGTACTTC.

The sample holds a few counts of this clone. This sequence joins TRBV7-2 and TRBJ2-7; D assignment may be TRBD1 or TRBD2 (5 bases each). Germline V gives CDR1 SGHTA, CDR2 FQGNSA. This CDR3 contains 13 residues. V was shortened by 8 bases and J by 4 bases, with 15 bases between the two germline ends. The CDR3 region is CASSGTLGYEQYF. CDR3 nucleotide sequence: TGTGCCAGCTCCGGGACCCTCGGGTACGAGCAGTACTTC.

A single count supports this clone. V usage is TRBV27 and J usage is TRBJ2-5; D possibly corresponds to TRBD2 (6 bases). Germline V gene lookup returns CDR1 MNHEY and CDR2 SMNVEV (reference sequence). The CDR3 is made up of 14 amino acids. V lost 6 bases and J 2 bases, leaving 13 bases between the germline ends. The chain's CDR3 is CASRAGTLQETQYF. The CDR3 coding sequence is TGTGCCAGCAGGGCCGGGACTTTGCAAGAGACCCAGTACTTC.

This chain joins TRBV28 and TRBJ1-1, with no clear D. The V gene's germline CDR1 is MDHEN and CDR2 SYDVKM. The V end was cut by 6 bases, the J end by 2 bases, with 7 bases between. The CDR3 runs 12 residues. Written as DNA, the CDR3 is TGTGCCAGCAGAGAAGAAAACACTGAAGCTTTCTTT. Translated: CASREENTEAFF.

The rearrangement joins TRBV30 to TRBJ2-7; 10 bases are shared with TRBD1. CDR3 length: 13 amino acids. From germline, CDR1 is GTSNPN and CDR2 SVGIG (reference sequence). Germline trimming cut 6 bases from V and 6 bases from J; bases unmatched to any gene: 8. As DNA, the CDR3 is TGTGCCTGTGCCGGGACAGGGGTAGGCGAGCAGTACTTC. Its translation is CACAGTGVGEQYF. The full variable domain, completed using reference TRBV30 and TRBJ2-7, is SQTIHQWPATLVQPVGSPLSLECTVEGTSNPNLYWYRQAAGRGLQLLFYSVGIGQISSEVPQNLSASRPQDRQFILSSKKLLLSDSGFYLCACAGTGVGEQYFGPGTRLTVT.

This clone was seen a single time. The rearrangement uses TRBV5-1 and TRBJ1-3, with no clear D. V gave up 4 bases and J gave up 4 bases, with 15 bases separating them. The CDR3 is made up of 15 amino acids. The germline V gene encodes CDR1 SGHRS and CDR2 YFSETQ. This CDR3 reads CASSLDRGWGNTIYF. In DNA form, the CDR3 reads TGCGCCAGCAGCCTGGACCGGGGATGGGGAAACACCATATATTTT.

The chain carries TRBV20-1 and TRBJ1-2; TRBD1 matches 10 bases. The germline CDR1 and CDR2 sequences are DFQATT and SNEGSKA (reference sequence). The CDR3 has 11 amino acids. V gave up 5 bases and J gave up 12 bases; unmatched junction bases: 6. The CDR3 DNA sequence: TGCAGTGCTCCCGGGACAGGGGTAAACACCTTC. This codes for CSAPGTGVNTF.

The V and J genes are TRBV21-1 and TRBJ1-2. TRBV21-1 is labeled a pseudogene. This CDR3 is 13 amino acids long. CDR3 sequence reads: CASSIDTEYGYTF. CDR3 in DNA: TGTGCCAGCAGCATAGACACGGAGTATGGCTACACCTTC.

The V and J genes are TRBV19 and TRBJ1-1; D is perhaps TRBD1 (6 bases). The germline V gene has CDR1 LNHDA and CDR2 SQIVND (reference sequence). V lost 3 bases and J lost 3, with 14 bases in between. The CDR3 runs 15 residues. Here the CDR3 DNA reads TGTGCCAGTAGTATTTCGTGGGGGCGCGACACTGAAGCTTTCTTT. Translating it yields CASSISWGRDTEAFF.

This chain uses TRBV30 with TRBJ2-3; no definite D call. The germline V and J ends were trimmed by 6 bases and 7 bases, with 11 bases remaining between them. Germline-derived CDR1 and CDR2 are GTSNPN and SVGIG (reference sequence). The CDR3 is 11 residues long. DNA for the CDR3: TGTGCCTGCCAGGCGTTCTATACGCAGTATTTT. It codes for CACQAFYTQYF. The whole variable domain, filled in from reference TRBV30 and TRBJ2-3, reads SQTIHQWPATLVQPVGSPLSLECTVEGTSNPNLYWYRQAAGRGLQLLFYSVGIGQISSEVPQNLSASRPQDRQFILSSKKLLLSDSGFYLCACQAFYTQYFGPGTRLTVL.

This clone is a singleton in its sample. This chain uses TRBV5-6 with TRBJ2-7, with no clear D. There are 12 residues in the CDR3. V was clipped by 2 bases and J by 7 bases, with 10 bases between them. CDR1 SGHDT and CDR2 YYEEEE come from the germline V gene. The CDR3 loop is CASSFQGLEQYF. The DNA for the CDR3 is TGTGCCAGCAGCTTCCAAGGTTTAGAGCAGTACTTC.

This chain connects TRBV30 to TRBJ2-7; 10 positions agree with TRBD2. V lost 3 bases, J lost 3 bases, and 8 bases stayed unmatched. The CDR3 has 15 amino acids. Germline V CDR1 and CDR2: GTSNPN, SVGIG (reference sequence). The chain's CDR3 is CAWRPGLAFFYEQYF. CDR3 nucleotides: TGTGCCTGGAGGCCGGGACTAGCGTTCTTCTACGAGCAGTACTTC. The full variable domain, completed using reference TRBV30 and TRBJ2-7, is SQTIHQWPATLVQPVGSPLSLECTVEGTSNPNLYWYRQAAGRGLQLLFYSVGIGQISSEVPQNLSASRPQDRQFILSSKKLLLSDSGFYLCAWRPGLAFFYEQYFGPGTRLTVT.

The rearrangement links TRBV6-6 to TRBJ2-2, with D perhaps TRBD2 (6 bases). Deletions cut 8 bases from V and 4 bases from J, with 17 bases between. The CDR3 has 15 amino acids. Looked up from germline, CDR1 is MNHNY and CDR2 is SVGAGI (reference sequence). DNA of the CDR3: TGTGCCAGCTCTTCTAGCGAGATATTCACCGGGGAGCTGTTTTTT. Protein: CASSSSEIFTGELFF.

V gene TRBV7-8 combines with J gene TRBJ2-3; 7 bases fit TRBD1. V gave up 5 bases and J gave up 0 bases; unmatched junction bases: 20. This CDR3 has 20 residues. Germline V gene data show CDR1 as SGHVS and CDR2 as FQNEAQ. The CDR3 here is CASSPGQAYRLSSSTDTQYF. The CDR3 DNA follows: TGTGCCAGCAGCCCCGGACAGGCCTATAGGCTTTCCTCTAGCACAGATACGCAGTATTTT.